Listed below are T cell receptor beta chains from one sample, sequenced in a study of cytomegalovirus exposure and HLA in healthy donors. The method was immunoSEQ multiplex PCR; TCRdb's version includes in-frame clones alone and lacks a portion of them. The sample contains roughly 100,000 clones, approximately 83% of which appear only once. Sequencing was done on a sample of PBMCs. The origin of the receptors is a female donor in good health and CMV-seropositive. The CDR3 runs from the conserved cysteine through the conserved F or W. The D gene is left open where the match is weak. Clone size is stated in some rows and not others, as once, few, many or a class when expanded.

NA,NA,TRBJ1-5,TRBV5-6,CASSLAGEARPQHF,TGTGCCAGCAGCTTGGCGGGGGAAGCAAGGCCCCAGCATTTT
TRBD1,NA,TRBJ1-1,TRBV7-6,CASSPGTANTEAFF,TGTGCCAGCAGCCCCGGGACAGCTAACACTGAAGCTTTCTTT
NA,NA,TRBJ2-3,TRBV27,CASSLVRLGSTDTQYF,TGTGCCAGCAGTTTAGTGAGACTAGGTAGTACAGATACGCAGTATTTT
NA,few,TRBJ1-1,TRBV6-1,CASRSYPMNTEAFF,TGTGCCAGCAGGAGTTACCCCATGAACACTGAAGCTTTCTTT
TRBD1,NA,TRBJ1-5,TRBV6-6,CASSQTGGNQPQHF,TGTGCCAGCAGTCAGACAGGGGGTAATCAGCCCCAGCATTTT
NA,NA,TRBJ1-2,TRBV2,CASMGGEGANYGYTF,TGTGCCAGCATGGGGGGGGAAGGAGCTAACTATGGCTACACCTTC
NA,NA,TRBJ1-3,TRBV19,CASTQGVSGNTIYF,TGTGCCAGCACCCAGGGTGTCTCTGGAAACACCATATATTTT
NA,NA,TRBJ2-5,TRBV5-6,CASSYGGGGSLETQYF,TGTGCCAGCAGCTATGGGGGCGGCGGGAGCTTGGAGACCCAGTACTTC
TRBD1,NA,TRBJ2-7,TRBV27,CASSWGTGNYEQYF,TGTGCCAGCAGTTGGGGGACAGGGAACTACGAGCAGTACTTC
NA,few,TRBJ2-7,TRBV14,CASSQRARGYEQYF,TGTGCCAGCAGCCAAAGAGCTCGGGGCTACGAGCAGTACTTC
NA,NA,TRBJ1-3,TRBV5-1,CASSLGGRTPALGNTIYF,TGCGCCAGCAGCTTGGGAGGGCGGACTCCGGCCCTGGGAAACACCATATATTTT
NA,once,TRBJ2-7,TRBV6-5,CASGRTPSYEQYF,TGTGCCAGCGGTCGGACACCCTCCTACGAGCAGTACTTC
TRBD1,few,TRBJ1-1,TRBV7-9,CSSSDPGQGINTEAFF,TGTTCCAGCAGCGATCCGGGACAGGGGATCAACACTGAAGCTTTCTTT